The 30 T cell receptor beta chains below come from one sample, sequenced in a study of blood T cell repertoires in COVID-19. Here immunoSEQ multiplex PCR was the method, and the copy in TCRdb shows in-frame clones only, minus some. The repertoire holds roughly 230,000 clones, with nearly 85% as singletons. Sample: peripheral blood. These receptors all stem from a human donor in a cohort sampled during active COVID-19.

This clone was detected only once. The CDR3 region has the DNA TGTGCCAGCAGCCGGAGTGGGGAGATCTACGAGCAGTACTTC. This codes for CASSRSGEIYEQYF. The chain joins TRBV3-1 (or the pseudogene TRBV3-2) to TRBJ2-7; maybe TRBD2 (5 bases). The CDR3 length is 14 residues. Germline loops: CDR1 LGHDT, CDR2 YNNKEL (reference sequence). V was shortened by 4 bases and J by 3 bases, with 13 bases between the two germline ends.

This sequence joins TRBV7-8 and TRBJ2-3, with 10 bases matching TRBD2. CDR1 and CDR2 from the germline V gene are SGHVS and FQNEAQ. The CDR3 loop spans 17 amino acids. The junction had 5 bases not matched to a gene; V was cut back by 0 bases and J by 2 bases. In nucleotides, the CDR3 is TGTGCCAGCAGCTTAGCGTTGAGCGGGGGGGCCACAGATACGCAGTATTTT. The encoded protein is CASSLALSGGATDTQYF.

The chain couples TRBV5-1 to TRBJ2-6; TRBD1 matches at 7 bases. Germline V gene sequence: CDR1 SGHRS, CDR2 YFSETQ. The CDR3 runs to 18 residues. The ends lost 4 bases at V and 0 bases at J; junction bases unmatched: 10. The CDR3 sequence: CASSPRQGEYSGANVLTF. The CDR3 DNA follows: TGCGCCAGCAGCCCTAGACAGGGTGAATACTCTGGGGCCAACGTCCTGACTTTC. Looking up the rest from reference TRBV5-1 and TRBJ2-6 gives the full variable domain: KAGVTQTPRYLIKTRGQQVTLSCSPISGHRSVSWYQQTPGQGLQFLFEYFSETQRNKGNFPGRFSGRQFSNSRSEMNVSTLELGDSALYLCASSPRQGEYSGANVLTFGAGSRLTVL.

This chain connects TRBV20-1 to TRBJ2-3; D might be TRBD2 (5 bases). Germline lookup yields CDR1 DFQATT and CDR2 SNEGSKA (reference sequence). The CDR3 has 10 amino acids. Written as DNA, the CDR3 is TGCTCTTGGGGAGAAGATACGCAGTATTTT. Translated, it gives CSWGEDTQYF.

Notes on this clone: Other DNA sequences from this sample encode an identical CDR3 as well. The chain links TRBV3-1 (or the pseudogene TRBV3-2) to TRBJ1-1, with D possibly TRBD1 on 5 matching bases. The CDR3 extends over 14 amino acids. Germline CDR1 and CDR2: LGHDT and YNNKEL (reference sequence). V gave up 0 bases and J gave up 5 bases, with 10 bases separating them. CDR3 coding DNA: TGTGCCAGCAGCCAAGATTCGGGGGGGACTGAAGCTTTCTTT. Translation gives CASSQDSGGTEAFF.

The genes are TRBV19 and TRBJ2-3, with 11 bases that match TRBD1. Germline V gene sequence: CDR1 LNHDA, CDR2 SQIVND (reference sequence). Trimming took 2 bases from V and 3 from J; bases not matched to a gene: 4. The CDR3 is 16 residues long. This CDR3 is CASSIIGTGGTDTQYF. The DNA for the CDR3 is TGTGCCAGTAGTATAATCGGGACAGGGGGTACAGATACGCAGTATTTT.

The V and J genes are TRBV5-4 and TRBJ2-7; 8 nucleotides line up with TRBD1. This CDR3 has 16 residues. The germline V gene has CDR1 SGHNT and CDR2 YYREEE (reference sequence). V gave up 4 bases and J gave up 2 bases; unmatched junction bases: 11. In DNA form, the CDR3 reads TGTGCCAGCAGCCGTAACAGGGGGTCGGTTGCCTACGAGCAGTACTTC. Its protein is CASSRNRGSVAYEQYF.

The chain employs TRBV11-1 and TRBJ2-5, with a tentative D call TRBD1 (6 bases). The CDR3 extends over 14 amino acids. The V gene's germline CDR1 is SGHAT and CDR2 FQDESV (reference sequence). V lost 3 bases and J 4 bases, leaving 12 bases between the germline ends. CDR3 coding DNA: TGTGCCAGCAGCTTCAGCTACAGGGCAGAGACCCAGTACTTC. Amino acid sequence: CASSFSYRAETQYF.

CDR3 DNA sequence: TGTGCCACCCTGCGAGGGGAGGCCCTCACAGATACGCAGTATTTT. Translation gives CATLRGEALTDTQYF. The rearrangement joins TRBV28 to TRBJ2-3; D may be TRBD2 (6 bases). The CDR3 extends over 15 amino acids. CDR1 and CDR2 from the germline V gene are MDHEN and SYDVKM. The V gene lost 10 bases and the J gene lost 2 bases, with 19 bases spanning the gap.

The chain employs TRBV28 and TRBJ1-4, with 12 bases fitting TRBD1. The germline CDR1 and CDR2 sequences are MDHEN and SYDVKM. J lost 11 bases, V lost 6 bases, and 7 bases had no gene match. This CDR3 has 14 residues. This CDR3 reads CASSLGQGAQKLFF. The CDR3 DNA is TGTGCCAGCAGCTTGGGACAGGGGGCGCAGAAACTGTTTTTT.

The gene calls are TRBV28 and TRBJ2-1; TRBD2 matches at 12 bases. Germline lookup yields CDR1 MDHEN and CDR2 SYDVKM. V gave up 9 bases and J gave up 8 bases; unmatched junction bases: 11. This CDR3 is built from 15 residues. Here the CDR3 DNA reads TGTGCCAGTCTCGCCCCTAGCGGGAGGGGGGATGAGCAGTTCTTC. Its translation is CASLAPSGRGDEQFF.

This clone was seen only once. The gene calls are TRBV11-1 and TRBJ2-5; possible D gene TRBD2, 6 bases. Germline loops: CDR1 SGHAT, CDR2 FQDESV (reference sequence). The CDR3 is 14 residues long. Trimming shortened V by 5 bases and J by 3 bases, and 13 bases separated the two germline ends. The CDR3 DNA reads as TGTGCCAGCAGCCCGCGGGACCGAGAAGAGACCCAGTACTTC. This codes for CASSPRDREETQYF.

The chain combines TRBV29-1 with TRBJ2-5, with TRBD1 as a possible D gene (6 bases). The CDR3 has 12 residues. CDR1 is SQVTM, CDR2 ANQGSEA, per germline. Trimming left V 5 bases short and J 5 bases short, with 12 bases between. CDR3 DNA sequence: TGCAGCGTTACAGGGACGATGGAGACCCAGTACTTC. It is translated as CSVTGTMETQYF.

This clone was picked up a small number of times. The chain links TRBV5-1 to TRBJ2-7; perhaps TRBD1 as D (6 bases). V dropped 5 bases and J dropped 3 bases, with 18 bases sitting between them. The CDR3 covers 15 residues. The germline V gene has CDR1 SGHRS and CDR2 YFSETQ. DNA of the CDR3: TGCGCCAGCAGGATTACTCCCGGGACAAGCTACGAGCAGTACTTC. Its translation is CASRITPGTSYEQYF.

The chain joins TRBV5-8 to TRBJ1-1; 8 nucleotides match TRBD1. V lost 4 bases and J lost 0; bases outside the gene matches: 8. This CDR3 contains 16 residues. Germline V gene data show CDR1 as SGHTS and CDR2 as YDEGEE. This CDR3 is CASSPWTGTLNTEAFF. The CDR3 DNA sequence: TGTGCCAGCAGCCCTTGGACAGGGACTTTGAACACTGAAGCTTTCTTT.

This clone was found a few times. This chain links TRBV5-1 with TRBJ2-7, with TRBD2 matching 11 bases. CDR1 is SGHRS and CDR2 is YFSETQ in the germline V gene. The CDR3 runs to 16 residues. With V trimmed by 3 bases and J by 1 base, 6 bases remained unmatched. The CDR3 DNA reads TGCGCCAGCAGCTGGACGCTAGCGGGAGGATCCTACGAGCAGTACTTC. It yields the protein CASSWTLAGGSYEQYF. Together with reference TRBV5-1 and TRBJ2-7, the CDR3 gives the full variable domain: KAGVTQTPRYLIKTRGQQVTLSCSPISGHRSVSWYQQTPGQGLQFLFEYFSETQRNKGNFPGRFSGRQFSNSRSEMNVSTLELGDSALYLCASSWTLAGGSYEQYFGPGTRLTVT.

This clone was counted a single time. The genes are TRBV7-2 and TRBJ1-2; tentative D call: TRBD1 (5 bases). Germline-derived CDR1 and CDR2 are SGHTA and FQGNSA. V was pared by 5 bases and J by 11 bases, with 18 bases between. CDR3 length: 13 amino acids. CDR3 sequence reads: CASSPRKTVDYTF. The CDR3 bases are TGTGCCAGCAGCCCAAGAAAGACAGTGGATTACACCTTC.

Notes on this clone: The sample contains more than one DNA sequence encoding this CDR3. This chain joins TRBV19 and TRBJ2-5; D is undetermined. The germline gives CDR1 LNHDA, CDR2 SQIVND (reference sequence). The CDR3 has 14 amino acids. Trimming stripped 3 bases from V and 1 base from J, with 9 bases between. The CDR3 region is CASSIGGIQETQYF. The DNA of the CDR3 is TGTGCCAGTAGTATCGGCGGAATCCAAGAGACCCAGTACTTC. The whole variable domain, filled in from reference TRBV19 and TRBJ2-5, reads DGGITQSPKYLFRKEGQNVTLSCEQNLNHDAMYWYRQDPGQGLRLIYYSQIVNDFQKGDIAEGYSVSREKKESFPLTVTSAQKNPTAFYLCASSIGGIQETQYFGPGTRLLVL.

This clone was observed a handful of times. The rearrangement links TRBV7-8 to TRBJ2-7, with TRBD2 matching over 11 bases. The CDR3 sequence is 14 residues long. Germline CDR1 SGHVS, CDR2 FQNEAQ. V shed 3 bases and J 7 bases; nucleotides not matched to a gene: 5. The CDR3 DNA follows: TGTGCCAGCAGCTTTAGCGGGGGGGCATATGAGCAGTACTTC. Translating gives CASSFSGGAYEQYF.

This sequence joins TRBV7-6 and TRBJ1-3; TRBD1 is a possible D gene (5 bases). The germline V gene has CDR1 SGHVS and CDR2 FNYEAQ. This CDR3 has 18 residues. V lost 5 bases, J lost 0 bases, and 20 bases lay in between. CDR3: CASSDIPRDSDSGNTIYF. CDR3 sequence (DNA): TGTGCCAGCAGCGATATTCCCAGGGATTCGGACTCTGGAAACACCATATATTTT.

The chain uses TRBV19 and TRBJ1-5; D possibly corresponds to TRBD1 (6 bases). V was clipped by 9 bases and J by 0 bases, with 15 bases between them. CDR1 and CDR2 (germline): LNHDA, SQIVND (reference sequence). The CDR3 contains 15 residues. The CDR3 DNA is TGTGCCAGCCGGTGGACAGTGATTAGCAATCAGCCCCAGCATTTT. Translating it yields CASRWTVISNQPQHF.

The chain carries TRBV28 and TRBJ1-4; 8 bases fit TRBD1. After removal of 7 bases from V and 5 bases from J, the junction contained 6 bases not matched to a gene. CDR3 length: 14 residues. Germline loops: CDR1 MDHEN, CDR2 SYDVKM. The chain's CDR3 is CASTYTGGNEKLFF. The CDR3 nucleotides read TGTGCCAGCACCTATACAGGGGGAAATGAAAAACTGTTTTTT.

The chain has TRBV19 and TRBJ1-4, with TRBD1 identical over 9 bases. J was trimmed by 5 bases and V by 6 bases; bases with no gene match: 13. Germline V CDR1 and CDR2: LNHDA, SQIVND (reference sequence). This CDR3 has 17 amino acids. In nucleotides, the CDR3 is TGTGCCAGTAGCGGACAGGGGACCACCCCTCGCAATGAAAAACTGTTTTTT. Translation gives CASSGQGTTPRNEKLFF.

The V gene is TRBV7-2, the J gene TRBJ1-4, with D possibly TRBD1 on 5 matching bases. V lost 5 bases and J 2 bases, leaving 12 bases between the germline ends. Germline assignment: CDR1 SGHTA and CDR2 FQGNSA. There are 15 residues in the CDR3. CDR3 coding DNA: TGTGCCAGCAGCCTTTGGCGGGGGACTAATGAAAAACTGTTTTTT. Translation gives CASSLWRGTNEKLFF.

V is TRBV19 and J is TRBJ1-4; 7 nucleotides match TRBD1. Germline CDR1 LNHDA, CDR2 SQIVND (reference sequence). The CDR3 covers 16 residues. Germline trimming cut 5 bases from V and 6 bases from J; bases unmatched to any gene: 12. The CDR3 nucleotides are TGTGCCAGTAGTGCTCCCGACAGGGAAAGTGATGAAAAACTGTTTTTT. This gives the protein CASSAPDRESDEKLFF.

The chain recombines TRBV7-2 with TRBJ2-5, with D hard to call. The CDR3 is 11 amino acids. Germline values: CDR1 SGHTA, CDR2 FQGNSA. V lost 5 bases to trimming and J lost 3 bases, with 4 bases between them. This CDR3 is CASSTKETQYF. The CDR3 DNA follows: TGTGCCAGCAGCACTAAAGAGACCCAGTACTTC.

This chain connects TRBV19 to TRBJ2-1; TRBD2 agrees at 12 bases. V was clipped by 5 bases and J by 9 bases; unmatched bases: 11. Germline CDR1 reads LNHDA; CDR2 reads SQIVND (reference sequence). The CDR3 contains 16 residues. CDR3 coding DNA: TGTGCCAGTAGTCCAGGCGGACTAGCGGGACTCGGTGAGCAGTTCTTC. This gives the protein CASSPGGLAGLGEQFF.

This sequence joins TRBV19 and TRBJ2-5; maybe TRBD1 (6 bases). The V gene's germline CDR1 is LNHDA and CDR2 SQIVND (reference sequence). The CDR3 extends over 14 amino acids. Trimming left V 3 bases short and J 3 bases short, with 11 bases between. CDR3 sequence reads: CASSMKQGKETQYF. As DNA, the CDR3 is TGTGCCAGTAGTATGAAACAGGGTAAAGAGACCCAGTACTTC. The full variable domain, in which reference TRBV19 and TRBJ2-5 provide the parts outside the CDR3, is DGGITQSPKYLFRKEGQNVTLSCEQNLNHDAMYWYRQDPGQGLRLIYYSQIVNDFQKGDIAEGYSVSREKKESFPLTVTSAQKNPTAFYLCASSMKQGKETQYFGPGTRLLVL.

V gene TRBV19 combines with J gene TRBJ2-1, with 13 bases matching TRBD2. The CDR3 covers 17 residues. V gave up 5 bases and J gave up 3 bases; unmatched junction bases: 7. In germline, CDR1 is LNHDA, CDR2 SQIVND (reference sequence). The CDR3 nucleotides read TGTGCCAGTAGTTTAGGACTAGCGGGAGATATCTACAATGAGCAGTTCTTC. It codes for CASSLGLAGDIYNEQFF.

The chain couples TRBV7-2 to TRBJ1-2, with D maybe TRBD1 (6 bases). The germline V and J ends were trimmed by 1 base and 8 bases, with 11 bases remaining between them. This CDR3 region has 13 residues. CDR1 and CDR2 (germline): SGHTA, FQGNSA. Here the CDR3 DNA reads TGTGCCAGCAGCTTAGGACAGGACCGGGGCTACACCTTC. Its protein product is CASSLGQDRGYTF.